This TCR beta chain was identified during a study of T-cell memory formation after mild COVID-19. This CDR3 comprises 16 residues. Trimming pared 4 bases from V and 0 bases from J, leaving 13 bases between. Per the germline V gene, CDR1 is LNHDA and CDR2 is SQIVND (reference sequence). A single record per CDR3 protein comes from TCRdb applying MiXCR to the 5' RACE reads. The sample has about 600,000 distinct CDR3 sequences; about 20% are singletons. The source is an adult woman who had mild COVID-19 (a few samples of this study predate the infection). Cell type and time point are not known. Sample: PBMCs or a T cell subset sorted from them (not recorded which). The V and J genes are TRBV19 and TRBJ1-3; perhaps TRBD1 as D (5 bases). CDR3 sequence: CASSRGGGPSGNTIYF. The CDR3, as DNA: TGTGCCAGTAGTAGGGGCGGAGGACCCTCTGGAAACACCATATATTTT.